This T cell receptor beta chain emerged from a study of cytomegalovirus exposure and HLA in healthy donors. The wider study: Most donors, around 81% of 398 genotyped, fell in the Caucasian-associated ancestry cluster. Study-wide results and caveats: The study found most TCR sequences rare, yet found some public TCRs in many donors.

The study ran its PCR with 60 Vbeta and 13 Jbeta primers. The assay was immunoSEQ multiplex PCR, and TCRdb's table has in-frame clones only and misses some. This sample has approximately 88,000 clones, with over 60% found just once. This clone appeared a single time. Its specificity is unknown. The junction shows a germline mismatch at one end, possibly a read error. This receptor was obtained from a young man in good health and CMV-seronegative. Sequenced input: PBMCs.

The CDR3 DNA follows: TGTGCCGGCAGTGAAACCAGGACAGGCTATGGCTACACCTTC. Amino acid sequence: CAGSETRTGYGYTF. This chain uses TRBV6-1 with TRBJ1-2, with 7 nucleotides matching TRBD1. The CDR3 is 14 amino acids. The germline gives CDR1 MNHNS, CDR2 SASEGT.